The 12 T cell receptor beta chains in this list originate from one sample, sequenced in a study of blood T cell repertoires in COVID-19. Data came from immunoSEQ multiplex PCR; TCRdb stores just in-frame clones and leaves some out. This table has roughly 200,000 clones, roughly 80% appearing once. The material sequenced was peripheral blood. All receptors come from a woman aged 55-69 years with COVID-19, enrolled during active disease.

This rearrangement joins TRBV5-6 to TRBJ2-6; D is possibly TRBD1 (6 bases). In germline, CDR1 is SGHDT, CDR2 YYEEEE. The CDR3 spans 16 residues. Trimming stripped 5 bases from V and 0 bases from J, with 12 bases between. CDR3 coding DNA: TGTGCCAGCAGAGAGACAGGTTACTCTGGGGCCAACGTCCTGACTTTC. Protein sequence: CASRETGYSGANVLTF.

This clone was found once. CDR3 nucleotide sequence: TGTGCCAGCACCCTCCCGGGGGTCGACCTCTATGGCTACACCTTC. Translating gives CASTLPGVDLYGYTF. V and J are TRBV28 and TRBJ1-2, with TRBD1 as a possible D gene (5 bases). The CDR3 covers 15 residues. Germline lookup yields CDR1 MDHEN and CDR2 SYDVKM. Trimming removed 7 bases at V and 4 bases at J, with 19 bases between.

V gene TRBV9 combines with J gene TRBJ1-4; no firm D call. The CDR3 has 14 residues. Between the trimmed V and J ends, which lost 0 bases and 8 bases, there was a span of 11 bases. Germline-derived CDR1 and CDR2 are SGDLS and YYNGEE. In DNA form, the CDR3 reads TGTGCCAGCAGCGTAGCTAGCGTCGGCGAAAAACTGTTTTTT. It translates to CASSVASVGEKLFF. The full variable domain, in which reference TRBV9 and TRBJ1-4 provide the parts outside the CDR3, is DSGVTQTPKHLITATGQRVTLRCSPRSGDLSVYWYQQSLDQGLQFLIQYYNGEERAKGNILERFSAQQFPDLHSELNLSSLELGDSALYFCASSVASVGEKLFFGSGTQLSVL.

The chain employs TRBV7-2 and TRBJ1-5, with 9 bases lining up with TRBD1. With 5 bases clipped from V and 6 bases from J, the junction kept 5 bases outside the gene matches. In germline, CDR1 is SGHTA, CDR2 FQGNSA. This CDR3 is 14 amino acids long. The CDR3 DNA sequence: TGTGCCAGCAGCCGGGACAGGGCGGCTCAGCCCCAGCATTTT. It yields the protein CASSRDRAAQPQHF.

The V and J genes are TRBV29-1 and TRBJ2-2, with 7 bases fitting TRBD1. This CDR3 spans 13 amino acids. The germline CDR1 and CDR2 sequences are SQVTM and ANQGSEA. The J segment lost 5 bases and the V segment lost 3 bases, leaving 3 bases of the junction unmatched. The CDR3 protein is CSVEDRKTGELFF. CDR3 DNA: TGCAGCGTTGAGGACAGGAAAACCGGGGAGCTGTTTTTT.

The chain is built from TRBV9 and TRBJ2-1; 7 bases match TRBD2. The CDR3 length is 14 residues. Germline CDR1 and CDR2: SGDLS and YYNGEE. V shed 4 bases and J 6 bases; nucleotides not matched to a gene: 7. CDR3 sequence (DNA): TGTGCCAGCAGCTCCAGGACTAGTAGCAATGAGCAGTTCTTC. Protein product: CASSSRTSSNEQFF.

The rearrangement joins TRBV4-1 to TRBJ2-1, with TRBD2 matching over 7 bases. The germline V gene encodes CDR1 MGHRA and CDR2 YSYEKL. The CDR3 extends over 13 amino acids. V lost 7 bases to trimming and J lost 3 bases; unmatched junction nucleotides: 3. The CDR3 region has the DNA TGCGCCAGCACGAGCGGGATCTACAATGAGCAGTTCTTC. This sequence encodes CASTSGIYNEQFF.

This CDR3 reads CAIRRTGNYEQYF. As DNA, the CDR3 is TGTGCCATCAGACGGACAGGGAACTACGAGCAGTACTTC. V usage is TRBV10-3 and J usage is TRBJ2-7; 8 nucleotides agree with TRBD1. Germline values: CDR1 ENHRY, CDR2 SYGVKD. The CDR3 totals 13 residues. V shed 6 bases and J 3 bases; nucleotides not matched to a gene: 4.

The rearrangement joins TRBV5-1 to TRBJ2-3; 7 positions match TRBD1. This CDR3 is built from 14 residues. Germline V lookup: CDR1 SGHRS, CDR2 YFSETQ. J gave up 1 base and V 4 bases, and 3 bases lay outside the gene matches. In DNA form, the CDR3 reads TGCGCCAGCAGCAGGGGACAGCGCACAGATACGCAGTATTTT. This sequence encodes CASSRGQRTDTQYF.

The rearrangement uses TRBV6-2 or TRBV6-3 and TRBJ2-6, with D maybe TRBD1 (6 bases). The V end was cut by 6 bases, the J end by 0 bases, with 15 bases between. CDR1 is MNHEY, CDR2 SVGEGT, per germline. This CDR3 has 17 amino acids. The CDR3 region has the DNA TGTGCCAGCAGCCGACAGGCTCCTAACTCTGGGGCCAACGTCCTGACTTTC. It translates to CASSRQAPNSGANVLTF.

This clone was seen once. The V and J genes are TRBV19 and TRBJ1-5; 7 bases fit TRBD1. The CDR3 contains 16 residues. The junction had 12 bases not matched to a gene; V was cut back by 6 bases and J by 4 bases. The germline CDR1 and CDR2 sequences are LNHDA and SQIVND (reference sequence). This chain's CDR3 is CASRTEPGQPNQPQHF. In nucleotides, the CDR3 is TGTGCCAGTAGAACTGAGCCGGGACAGCCAAATCAGCCCCAGCATTTT.

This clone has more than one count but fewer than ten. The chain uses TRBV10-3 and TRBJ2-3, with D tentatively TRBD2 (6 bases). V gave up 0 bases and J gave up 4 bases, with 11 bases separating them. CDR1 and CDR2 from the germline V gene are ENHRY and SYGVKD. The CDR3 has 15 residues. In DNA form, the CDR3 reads TGTGCCATCAGTGAGTCTCAGGGAGGACCAGATACGCAGTATTTT. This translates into CAISESQGGPDTQYF.